This T cell receptor beta chain was captured by sequencing in a study of early T cells in non-severe SARS-CoV-2 infection. Study overall: Bulk RNA from unsorted whole blood was sequenced; chains were unpaired.

This clonotype was detected only a few times. Trimming stripped 4 bases from V and 3 bases from J, with 9 bases between. Germline CDR1 reads SEHNR; CDR2 reads FQNEAQ (reference sequence). The CDR3 totals 13 residues. Individual cDNA molecules received unique molecular identifiers. TCRdb used MiXCR to reprocess the 5' RACE reads, holding one entry per CDR3 protein. The sample holds 100,000 or so distinct CDR3 sequences; 16% are singletons and the top ten take approximately 5.1%. The source of this sequence is an adult who was a healthcare worker with PCR-confirmed SARS-CoV-2 infection or an uninfected control (not recorded which). The sequences come from whole blood, collected at baseline. V gene TRBV7-9 combines with J gene TRBJ2-5, with a weak D call TRBD1 (6 bases). The CDR3 loop is CASSWTAKETQYF. DNA of the CDR3: TGTGCCAGCAGCTGGACAGCAAAAGAGACCCAGTACTTC.